This T cell receptor beta chain originates from a study of blood T cell repertoires in COVID-19. Looking at the study overall: The United States, Italy and Spain provided the acute and convalescent COVID-19 samples. From T cells, B-cell-depleted T cells, or PBMCs came the material, which was cDNA or gDNA.

Original data processing: Reference gene primer amplification gave nucleated cell count estimates. Here immunoSEQ multiplex PCR was the method, and the copy in TCRdb shows in-frame clones only, minus some. The V and J calls and clone size are taken from that table; D and trimming were inferred from the DNA. This sample yields approximately 380,000 clones, of which roughly 85% are seen a single time; roughly 3.6% belongs to the top ten. Trimming removed 5 bases from V and 2 bases from J; junction bases left unmatched: 13. The CDR3 length is 17 residues. CDR1 and CDR2 (germline): SEHNR, FQNEAQ (reference sequence).

The material sequenced was peripheral blood. This receptor was obtained from a woman under 30 with acute or convalescent COVID-19. The gene calls are TRBV7-9 and TRBJ2-3; TRBD2 aligns across 7 bases. In DNA, the CDR3 is TGTGCCAGCAGCCCCGGGTGGGCTAGCGGAAACACAGATACGCAGTATTTT. It specifies CASSPGWASGNTDTQYF.